The rows below give T cell receptor beta chains drawn from one sample of a study of early T cells in non-severe SARS-CoV-2 infection. TCRdb used MiXCR to reprocess the 5' RACE reads, holding one entry per CDR3 protein. The data show about 20,000 distinct CDR3 sequences, 3.5% to 4.5% seen once. Source material: whole blood. These receptors originate from an adult who was a healthcare worker with PCR-confirmed SARS-CoV-2 infection or an uninfected control (not recorded which). Both conserved end residues are part of each CDR3. D genes are given only for firm matches. Some rows mark clone size as missing; the rest say once, few, many or name a class of expanded clone.

v_gene,abundance,d_gene,j_gene,CDR3aa,CDR3nt
TRBV20-1,few,-,TRBJ1-4,CSASVSALNEKLFF,TGCAGTGCTAGCGTCTCGGCACTCAATGAAAAACTGTTTTTT
TRBV6-1,medium-sized,-,TRBJ2-2,CASSRGTGELFF,TGTGCCAGCAGCAGGGGTACCGGGGAGCTGTTTTTT
TRBV20-1,many,-,TRBJ1-1,CSAREGANTEAFF,TGCAGTGCTAGAGAGGGGGCCAACACTGAAGCTTTCTTT
TRBV3-2,few,-,TRBJ1-4,CASSQSPRGKDEKLFF,TGTGCCAGCAGCCAGTCTCCCCGAGGGAAAGATGAAAAACTGTTTTTT
TRBV7-9,-,TRBD2,TRBJ2-5,CASEASGTFQETQYF,TGTGCCAGCGAAGCTAGCGGAACCTTCCAAGAGACCCAGTACTTC
TRBV10-3,medium-sized,TRBD1,TRBJ1-2,CAISSQGSYGYTF,TGTGCCATCAGTTCACAGGGGAGCTATGGCTACACCTTC
TRBV20-1,medium-sized,TRBD2,TRBJ2-3,CSAERPGLVSTDTQYF,TGCAGTGCTGAAAGACCGGGACTAGTAAGCACAGATACGCAGTATTTT
TRBV12-3/TRBV12-4,few,-,TRBJ1-2,CASSFRRPAVHGYTF,TGTGCCAGCAGTTTCCGTCGCCCGGCAGTTCATGGCTACACCTTC
TRBV11-2,many,-,TRBJ1-6,CASSPSRNSPLHF,TGTGCCAGCAGCCCTAGCCGTAATTCACCCCTCCACTTT
TRBV7-9,-,-,TRBJ2-3,CASSLVHSGGGGDTQYF,TGTGCCAGCAGCTTAGTTCATAGTGGCGGGGGCGGAGATACGCAGTATTTT
TRBV2,-,-,TRBJ2-7,CASRQDGPSYEQYF,TGTGCCAGCAGGCAGGACGGCCCCTCCTACGAGCAGTACTTC
TRBV19,many,-,TRBJ2-1,CASSAGGVGEQFF,TGTGCCAGTAGCGCGGGTGGGGTCGGTGAGCAGTTCTTC
TRBV19,many,TRBD1,TRBJ1-1,CASSMDRTGNTEAFF,TGTGCCAGTAGTATGGATCGGACAGGGAACACTGAAGCTTTCTTT
TRBV11-2,many,TRBD2,TRBJ2-1,CASSPRLAGGYNEQFF,TGTGCCAGCAGCCCCCGACTAGCGGGGGGTTACAATGAGCAGTTCTTC
TRBV7-9,many,TRBD1,TRBJ2-3,CASSLRTGSTDTQYF,TGTGCCAGCAGCTTGCGGACAGGGAGCACAGATACGCAGTATTTT
TRBV20-1,medium-sized,-,TRBJ2-3,CSATGGTDTQYF,TGCAGTGCGACGGGCGGCACAGATACGCAGTATTTT
TRBV7-6,many,-,TRBJ2-3,CASSLEELDTQYF,TGTGCCAGCAGCTTAGAGGAATTGGATACGCAGTATTTT
TRBV25-1,many,-,TRBJ1-2,CASSANREGLYGYTF,TGTGCCAGCAGTGCTAACAGGGAGGGACTCTATGGCTACACCTTC
TRBV20-1,-,TRBD1,TRBJ2-7,CSARDRGQGLYF,TGCAGTGCTAGAGACCGGGGACAGGGCCTGTACTTC
TRBV20-1,many,TRBD1,TRBJ2-7,CSAGKPGQGAGEQYF,TGCAGTGCTGGCAAACCGGGACAGGGGGCAGGGGAGCAGTACTTC
TRBV4-3,medium-sized,-,TRBJ1-2,CASSQDVTANYGYTF,TGCGCCAGCAGCCAGGACGTGACAGCTAACTATGGCTACACCTTC
TRBV6-2/TRBV6-3,many,-,TRBJ2-1,CASSWDLYNEQFF,TGTGCCAGCAGTTGGGACCTTTACAATGAGCAGTTCTTC
TRBV7-8,many,-,TRBJ2-2,CASSLSTGGSGELFF,TGTGCCAGCAGCTTAAGTACAGGCGGGTCCGGGGAGCTGTTTTTT
TRBV5-4,-,-,TRBJ2-7,CASSLAQGSSQRGEQYF,TGTGCCAGCAGCTTGGCCCAGGGTTCGAGCCAGAGAGGCGAGCAGTACTTC
TRBV5-1,many,-,TRBJ2-6,CASSSWGVRSSGANVLTF,TGCGCCAGCAGCTCATGGGGGGTCCGAAGCTCTGGGGCCAACGTCCTGACTTTC
TRBV20-1,many,-,TRBJ2-2,CSARSGLTRTGELFF,TGCAGTGCTCGAAGCGGACTAACGAGGACCGGGGAGCTGTTTTTT
TRBV7-2,-,TRBD1,TRBJ2-7,CASRPDRARGQYF,TGTGCCAGCAGGCCTGACAGGGCTAGGGGGCAGTACTTC
TRBV6-5,many,TRBD2,TRBJ2-1,CASSERGAYNEQFF,TGTGCCAGCAGCGAGCGGGGGGCTTACAATGAGCAGTTCTTC
TRBV11-2,medium-sized,TRBD1,TRBJ1-2,CASSLGAGGEDGYTF,TGTGCCAGCAGCTTAGGGGCAGGGGGAGAGGATGGCTACACCTTC
TRBV9,medium-sized,-,TRBJ1-1,CASSVRPSNTEAFF,TGTGCCAGCAGCGTTCGCCCTTCGAACACTGAAGCTTTCTTT
TRBV27,few,-,TRBJ2-5,CASGTDPEETQYF,TGTGCCAGCGGAACGGACCCGGAAGAGACCCAGTACTTC